Reported below is one TCR beta chain. The sample is drawn from a study of blood T cell repertoires in COVID-19. The wider study: The study drew acute and convalescent COVID-19 samples from the United States, Italy and Spain. From T cells, B-cell-depleted T cells, or PBMCs came the material, which was cDNA or gDNA.

V was shortened by 5 bases and J by 0 bases, with 13 bases between the two germline ends. Per germline, CDR1 SGHNT and CDR2 YENEEA. The CDR3 spans 15 residues. Methods used by the authors: Reference gene primer amplification in the assay estimated nucleated cell counts. Sequencing used immunoSEQ multiplex PCR; TCRdb keeps in-frame clones, though not all of them. V and J calls and clone size are given by that table; D and trimming were obtained from the DNA. The profile shows more than 200,000 clones, 86% of them singletons. This sequence was found in a woman aged 50 to 60 with acute or convalescent COVID-19. This chain joins TRBV11-3 and TRBJ2-5, with D possibly being TRBD1 (5 bases). The sample taken for sequencing was peripheral blood. The CDR3 loop reads CASSAPTAYQETQYF. CDR3 bases: TGTGCCAGCAGCGCCCCGACAGCGTACCAAGAGACCCAGTACTTC.